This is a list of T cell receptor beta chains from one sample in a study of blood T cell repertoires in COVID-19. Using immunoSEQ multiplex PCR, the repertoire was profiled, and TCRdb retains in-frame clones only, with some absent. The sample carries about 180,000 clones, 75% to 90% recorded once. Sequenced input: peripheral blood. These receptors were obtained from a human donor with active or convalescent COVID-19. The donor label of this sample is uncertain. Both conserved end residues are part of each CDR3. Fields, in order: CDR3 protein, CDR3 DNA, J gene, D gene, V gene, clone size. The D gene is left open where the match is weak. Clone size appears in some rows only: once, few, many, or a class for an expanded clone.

CDR3aa: CASSHRGGKDEQYF; CDR3nt: TGTGCCAGCAGCCACCGAGGGGGTAAGGACGAGCAGTACTTC; j_gene: TRBJ2-7; d_gene: NA; v_gene: TRBV9; abundance: NA
CDR3aa: CASSRRGGNSNQPQHF; CDR3nt: TGTGCCAGCAGCCGGCGAGGGGGCAATAGCAATCAGCCCCAGCATTTT; j_gene: TRBJ1-5; d_gene: TRBD1; v_gene: TRBV6-2/TRBV6-3; abundance: NA
CDR3aa: CASSQASPMADTQYF; CDR3nt: TGTGCCAGCAGCCAAGCTAGCCCCATGGCAGATACGCAGTATTTT; j_gene: TRBJ2-3; d_gene: NA; v_gene: TRBV14; abundance: NA
CDR3aa: CASSIAGTMGNEQFF; CDR3nt: TGTGCCAGTAGTATAGCCGGGACTATGGGCAATGAGCAGTTCTTC; j_gene: TRBJ2-1; d_gene: TRBD2; v_gene: TRBV19; abundance: NA
CDR3aa: CASSQDGGAGAPSEQFF; CDR3nt: TGTGCCAGCAGCCAAGACGGAGGAGCGGGAGCTCCTAGTGAGCAGTTCTTC; j_gene: TRBJ2-1; d_gene: TRBD2; v_gene: TRBV3-1/TRBV3-2; abundance: NA
CDR3aa: CASSQDSSFRTDTQYF; CDR3nt: TGCGCCAGCAGCCAAGATAGTTCATTCCGCACAGATACGCAGTATTTT; j_gene: TRBJ2-3; d_gene: NA; v_gene: TRBV4-1; abundance: NA
CDR3aa: CASSQSLISGSNNEQFF; CDR3nt: TGCGCCAGCAGCCAATCATTAATCAGCGGGAGTAACAATGAGCAGTTCTTC; j_gene: TRBJ2-1; d_gene: TRBD2; v_gene: TRBV4-1; abundance: NA
CDR3aa: CASSPTGMNTEAFF; CDR3nt: TGTGCCAGCTCACCAACAGGGATGAACACTGAAGCTTTCTTT; j_gene: TRBJ1-1; d_gene: NA; v_gene: TRBV18; abundance: few
CDR3aa: CASSKDRAPNTEAFF; CDR3nt: TGTGCCAGCAGTAAAGACAGGGCCCCGAACACTGAAGCTTTCTTT; j_gene: TRBJ1-1; d_gene: TRBD1; v_gene: TRBV27; abundance: NA
CDR3aa: CASSFSWPNTGELFF; CDR3nt: TGTGCCAGCAGTTTCTCCTGGCCGAACACCGGGGAGCTGTTTTTT; j_gene: TRBJ2-2; d_gene: NA; v_gene: TRBV27; abundance: few
CDR3aa: CASSWESLNTEAFF; CDR3nt: TGTGCCAGCAGTTGGGAGAGCTTGAACACTGAAGCTTTCTTT; j_gene: TRBJ1-1; d_gene: NA; v_gene: TRBV6-2/TRBV6-3; abundance: NA
CDR3aa: CASIPGHNYNYGYTF; CDR3nt: TGTGCCAGTATCCCCGGACACAACTATAACTATGGCTACACCTTC; j_gene: TRBJ1-2; d_gene: NA; v_gene: TRBV19; abundance: few
CDR3aa: CASSRGQGAYEQYF; CDR3nt: TGCGCCAGCAGCAGGGGACAGGGGGCATACGAGCAGTACTTC; j_gene: TRBJ2-7; d_gene: TRBD1; v_gene: TRBV4-3; abundance: NA
CDR3aa: CASSLGSGGYTDTQYF; CDR3nt: TGTGCCAGCAGCTTAGGATCAGGGGGATACACAGATACGCAGTATTTT; j_gene: TRBJ2-3; d_gene: TRBD1; v_gene: TRBV11-2; abundance: NA
CDR3aa: CASTPGGESYGYTF; CDR3nt: TGTGCCAGCACCCCTGGGGGGGAGAGCTATGGCTACACCTTC; j_gene: TRBJ1-2; d_gene: NA; v_gene: TRBV28; abundance: few
CDR3aa: CASRDGGSGNTIYF; CDR3nt: TGTGCCAGCAGGGATGGAGGCTCTGGAAACACCATATATTTT; j_gene: TRBJ1-3; d_gene: NA; v_gene: TRBV5-6; abundance: once
CDR3aa: CASSPRVAGSAGQYF; CDR3nt: TGTGCCAGCAGCCCACGGGTAGCGGGGTCCGCGGGTCAGTATTTT; j_gene: TRBJ2-3; d_gene: TRBD2; v_gene: TRBV3-1/TRBV3-2; abundance: NA
CDR3aa: CASIGEQGSPLHF; CDR3nt: TGTGCCAGTATTGGCGAGCAGGGTTCACCCCTCCACTTT; j_gene: TRBJ1-6; d_gene: NA; v_gene: TRBV19; abundance: NA
CDR3aa: CASSAGLAGGLLETQYF; CDR3nt: TGTGCCAGCAGCGCTGGACTAGCGGGGGGTCTTTTGGAGACCCAGTACTTC; j_gene: TRBJ2-5; d_gene: TRBD2; v_gene: TRBV7-3; abundance: NA
CDR3aa: CASSFTAGWSYNEQFF; CDR3nt: TGCGCCAGCAGCTTCACCGCGGGGTGGTCCTACAATGAGCAGTTCTTC; j_gene: TRBJ2-1; d_gene: NA; v_gene: TRBV5-1; abundance: once
CDR3aa: CASSLSLAGAAGGETQYF; CDR3nt: TGCGCCAGCAGCTTGTCACTAGCGGGAGCGGCCGGGGGTGAGACCCAGTACTTC; j_gene: TRBJ2-5; d_gene: TRBD2; v_gene: TRBV5-1; abundance: NA